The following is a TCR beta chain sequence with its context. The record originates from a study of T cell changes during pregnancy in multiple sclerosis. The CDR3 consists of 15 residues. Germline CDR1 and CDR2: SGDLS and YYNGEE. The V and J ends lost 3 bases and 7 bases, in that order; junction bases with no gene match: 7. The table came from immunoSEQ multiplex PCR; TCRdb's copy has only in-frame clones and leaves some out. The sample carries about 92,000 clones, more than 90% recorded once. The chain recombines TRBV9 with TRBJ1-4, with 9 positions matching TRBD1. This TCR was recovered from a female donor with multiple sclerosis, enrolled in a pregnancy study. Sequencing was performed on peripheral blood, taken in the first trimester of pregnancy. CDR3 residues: CASSGPDRGGEKLFF. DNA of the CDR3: TGTGCCAGCAGCGGACCGGACAGGGGCGGTGAAAAACTGTTTTTT.